Sequencing of this T cell receptor (beta chain) was carried out in a study of OX40 agonist ivuxolimab in advanced cancers. For context, the study as a whole: Ivuxolimab was an agonistic, fully human IgG2 monoclonal antibody directed against OX40 (CD134), a costimulatory receptor. Intravenous ivuxolimab was administered to patients every 2 weeks at six dose levels: 0.01, 0.1, 0.3, 1.5, 3 and 10 mg/kg. Of the approximately 50 dose-escalation patients, hepatocellular carcinoma was present in around 20, melanoma in roughly 15, renal cell carcinoma in 9 and head and neck cancer in 9. In the dose-escalation cohort, about four fifths of patients were male, and the mean age was around 65 years with a range of about 23 to 79. Prior anti-PD-1, anti-PD-L1 or anti-CTLA-4 therapy was permitted, and approximately 40% of dose-escalation patients had received checkpoint inhibitors. Partial responses occurred in three dose-escalation patients: two with cutaneous melanoma and one with hepatocellular carcinoma. The point of sequencing TCRbeta in the periphery was to test whether ivuxolimab changed TCR sequence diversity and drove clonal T-cell expansion. The paper covers the monotherapy dose-escalation part of the phase I ivuxolimab trial, which included N of about 50 patients.

Genomic DNA was extracted from sorted cells for sequencing of the TCRbeta CDR3 region. The immunoSEQ Assay was used to sequence the TCRbeta CDR3 regions. What TCRdb holds here is the immuneACCESS table cut down to in-frame rearrangements. Part of the clones is not present; checked against another copy, under half of the missing clones reflect an unresolved V gene, and the others are unexplained. This sample holds around 84,000 clones; approximately 93% were observed only once. Together, the top ten hold approximately 11% of the sample. Overall results and qualifications from the work: Low levels of normalized T-cell clonal expansion were also seen in some patients who did not respond. On average, CD8+ T cells showed more expanded clones than CD4+ T cells after ivuxolimab. At doses from 0.1 to 3.0 mg/kg, clonal expansion was seen in both CD4+ and CD8+ blood T cells between baseline and week 6. In the 0.1-3.0 mg/kg groups, partial responders had among the lowest normalized peripheral clonal expansion, particularly in CD8+ T cells. Antigen specificity was not determined for the clonally expanded peripheral T cells.

Points on this clone: The target of this receptor is not known. Base qualities were left out, and no much larger clone turns up one base away.

The trial excluded patients who had a history of autoimmune disease or were on systemic immunosuppression. Peripheral blood for TCR sequencing was drawn from every dose cohort at baseline, at cycle 4 day 1 and at cycle 7 day 1. The samples were taken from a phase I, first-in-human, multicenter, open-label dose-escalation trial of ivuxolimab. The trial enrolled adults with locally advanced or metastatic head and neck squamous cell, hepatocellular, melanoma or renal cell carcinoma. CD4+ and CD8+ T cells were sorted separately from peripheral blood before TCR sequencing. Sequences SGHKS (CDR1) and YYEKEE (CDR2) are obtained from the germline V gene (reference sequence). V loses 4 bases, J loses 0 bases, and the germline ends lie 19 bases apart. There are 17 amino acids in the CDR3, from cysteine to phenylalanine inclusive. CDR3 DNA is the only sequence kept; it has 51 bases, read in frame from the first base.

This clonotype was sampled from an adult with an advanced solid tumor such as melanoma, head and neck, liver or kidney cancer. The receptor chain draws on TRBV5-5 and TRBJ1-1; the D gene lacks a confident call. The sequencing used CD4+ or CD8+ T cells sorted from blood, collected in a trial of the OX40 agonist ivuxolimab. CDR3 sequence: CASSQEGRTAMNTEAFF. The nucleotides are TGTGCCAGCAGCCAAGAGGGAAGGACGGCGATGAACACTGAAGCTTTCTTT.